Below, 28 T cell receptor beta chains from the same sample are listed, as sequenced in a study of technical replicates of blood from a handful of donors. Method: immunoSEQ multiplex PCR; TCRdb's copy keeps in-frame clones and lacks some. This sample has tens of thousands of clones, with about 91% found just once. Material for sequencing was T cells isolated from PBMCs. The receptors here all came from a human donor in good health.

The gene calls are TRBV7-7 and TRBJ2-1; TRBD2 matches 7 bases. Trimming took 3 bases from V and 5 from J; bases not matched to a gene: 4. Germline CDR1 is SSHAT and CDR2 is FNYEAQ (reference sequence). This CDR3 contains 14 residues. CDR3 region: CASSLGGYHNEQFF. As DNA, the CDR3 is TGTGCCAGCAGCTTGGGGGGGTACCACAATGAGCAGTTCTTC.

In DNA, the CDR3 is TGCGCCAGCAGCCAAGAGGGTAGCGGGGGGGGGAACACCGGGGAGCTGTTTTTT. Encoded protein: CASSQEGSGGGNTGELFF. The chain carries TRBV4-1 and TRBJ2-2; TRBD2 matches 11 bases. Germline V CDR1 and CDR2: MGHRA, YSYEKL. CDR3 size: 18 residues. The trim removed 0 bases at V and 1 base at J, leaving 4 bases unmatched.

V is TRBV5-4 and J is TRBJ2-1; weak D call: TRBD2 (7 bases). V was cut by 0 bases and J by 0 bases, with 10 bases left in between. This CDR3 contains 16 residues. CDR1 and CDR2 (germline): SGHNT, YYREEE (reference sequence). CDR3 amino acids: CASSLGGGGSYNEQFF. Here the CDR3 DNA reads TGTGCCAGCAGCTTGGGAGGGGGGGGCTCCTACAATGAGCAGTTCTTC.

This chain uses TRBV4-1 with TRBJ2-7; 9 bases line up with TRBD2. V lost 0 bases to trimming and J lost 6 bases; unmatched junction nucleotides: 9. Germline V gives CDR1 MGHRA, CDR2 YSYEKL. CDR3 length: 16 residues. The CDR3 is CASSQDRAGGPPEQYF. CDR3 coding DNA: TGCGCCAGCAGCCAAGATAGGGCGGGAGGGCCGCCCGAGCAGTACTTC.

The CDR3 region has the DNA TGTGCCTCTGCAACAGGGGGCAATCAGCCCCAGCATTTT. Translating gives CASATGGNQPQHF. The chain links TRBV2 to TRBJ1-5; 7 bases agree with TRBD1. The CDR3 length is 13 residues. CDR1 is SNHLY and CDR2 is FYNNEI in the germline V gene. V shed 11 bases and J 2 bases; nucleotides not matched to a gene: 6.

The chain uses TRBV10-2 and TRBJ1-1; no reliable D call. CDR1 is WSHSY, CDR2 SAAADI, per germline. Trimming stripped 2 bases from V and 6 bases from J, with 13 bases between. This CDR3 has 14 residues. The CDR3 spells CASSEPRMEAEAFF. CDR3 DNA: TGCGCCAGCAGTGAGCCGCGAATGGAGGCTGAAGCTTTCTTT.

About this clone: Other DNA sequences of this sample code for an identical CDR3. The rearrangement links TRBV5-1 to TRBJ2-7; 8 bases map to TRBD2. Germline CDR1 is SGHRS and CDR2 is YFSETQ. The CDR3 is 15 residues long. V shed 1 base, J shed 0 bases, and the junction held 3 bases outside the gene matches. The CDR3 reads CASSLSSGSSYEQYF. CDR3 DNA: TGCGCCAGCAGCTTGTCAAGCGGGAGCTCCTACGAGCAGTACTTC.

The chain combines TRBV11-3 with TRBJ2-7, with 8 bases matching TRBD1. The CDR3 is made up of 15 amino acids. V was clipped by 0 bases and J by 2 bases; unmatched bases: 3. Germline V gene lookup returns CDR1 SGHNT and CDR2 YENEEA. CDR3 in amino acids: CASSLEGQGPYEQYF. The CDR3 nucleotides are TGTGCCAGCAGCTTAGAAGGACAGGGACCCTACGAGCAGTACTTC.

CDR3 amino acids: CASSPPGQLNSPLHF. In nucleotides, the CDR3 is TGCGCCAGCAGCCCCCCGGGACAGCTTAATTCACCCCTCCACTTT. The V and J genes are TRBV4-1 and TRBJ1-6; TRBD1 aligns across 7 bases. CDR3 length: 15 residues. The V gene end was trimmed by 4 bases and the J gene end by 6 bases; junction bases not matched to a gene: 6. Germline CDR1 is MGHRA and CDR2 is YSYEKL.

This sequence joins TRBV11-3 and TRBJ2-3; 11 bases are shared with TRBD2. The CDR3 is made up of 16 amino acids. The V segment lost 5 bases and the J segment 3 bases; nucleotides outside the gene matches: 7. Germline V gene lookup returns CDR1 SGHNT and CDR2 YENEEA. The DNA for the CDR3 is TGTGCCAGCAGCGCCCTAGCGGGAGGAACGACAGATACGCAGTATTTT. It encodes CASSALAGGTTDTQYF.

The rearrangement uses TRBV9 and TRBJ1-1; D call uncertain. V was shortened by 0 bases and J by 1 base, with 7 bases between the two germline ends. Per the germline V gene, CDR1 is SGDLS and CDR2 is YYNGEE. This CDR3 spans 14 amino acids. CDR3 DNA: TGTGCCAGCAGCGTAGGACACCAGAACACTGAAGCTTTCTTT. Amino acids: CASSVGHQNTEAFF.

The V call is TRBV5-4, the J call TRBJ1-2, with D possibly matching TRBD1 (6 bases). This CDR3 has 12 residues. Trimming removed 9 bases at V and 8 bases at J, with 17 bases between. Germline lookup yields CDR1 SGHNT and CDR2 YYREEE (reference sequence). This CDR3 is CATGLGGEGYTF. The DNA for the CDR3 is TGTGCCACAGGCCTAGGGGGGGAAGGCTACACCTTC.

The rearrangement uses TRBV4-1 and TRBJ1-4, with 7 nucleotides matching TRBD1. V was clipped by 4 bases and J by 6 bases; unmatched bases: 5. Germline CDR1 is MGHRA and CDR2 is YSYEKL. The CDR3 has 14 amino acids. The CDR3 DNA reads TGCGCCAGCAGCCTGACCGGGACAGATGAAAAACTGTTTTTT. Encoded protein: CASSLTGTDEKLFF.

The genes are TRBV7-9 and TRBJ2-2; TRBD2 matches at 11 bases. There are 16 residues in the CDR3. Germline V gene data show CDR1 as SEHNR and CDR2 as FQNEAQ (reference sequence). Trimming took 4 bases from V and 2 from J; bases not matched to a gene: 3. The CDR3 reads CASSSGLAANTGELFF. The CDR3 DNA reads as TGTGCCAGCAGCTCGGGACTAGCGGCAAACACCGGGGAGCTGTTTTTT.

CDR3 nucleotides: TGTGCCAGCAGCTTCGGGACAGGGTACTATGGCTACACCTTC. Protein product: CASSFGTGYYGYTF. The genes are TRBV5-6 and TRBJ1-2; 9 bases are a match to TRBD1. V was clipped by 2 bases and J by 3 bases; unmatched bases: 2. The V gene's germline CDR1 is SGHDT and CDR2 YYEEEE. The CDR3 length is 14 residues. Full variable domain (remainder filled in from reference TRBV5-6 and TRBJ1-2): DAGVTQSPTHLIKTRGQQVTLRCSPKSGHDTVSWYQQALGQGPQFIFQYYEEEERQRGNFPDRFSGHQFPNYSSELNVNALLLGDSALYLCASSFGTGYYGYTFGSGTRLTVV.

The chain combines TRBV5-5 with TRBJ1-2, with D possibly matching TRBD1 (6 bases). V lost 1 base and J 6 bases, leaving 10 bases between the germline ends. Germline V CDR1 and CDR2: SGHKS, YYEKEE (reference sequence). The length of the CDR3 is 13 residues. The CDR3 DNA reads as TGTGCCAGCAGCTTGCGCAGGGGAGATGGCTACACCTTC. This gives the protein CASSLRRGDGYTF.

This sequence joins TRBV4-2 and TRBJ2-7, with 11 bases aligning to TRBD1. V dropped 8 bases and J dropped 6; count of bases not matched to a gene: 3. CDR3 length: 12 residues. Per the germline V gene, CDR1 is LGHNA and CDR2 is YNFKEQ. CDR3 nucleotides: TGTGCCAGCGGACAGGGGGCGGGCGAGCAGTACTTC. As protein: CASGQGAGEQYF.

The chain employs TRBV6-1 and TRBJ2-2; D perhaps matches TRBD1 (6 bases). V was shortened by 7 bases and J by 4 bases, with 13 bases between the two germline ends. The CDR3 is made up of 14 amino acids. Germline CDR1 reads MNHNS; CDR2 reads SASEGT. This CDR3 reads CASMAGVITGELFF. CDR3 nucleotide sequence: TGTGCCAGCATGGCAGGGGTAATCACCGGGGAGCTGTTTTTT.

The sample holds one count of this clone. V usage is TRBV7-9 and J usage is TRBJ1-6; D is undetermined. The CDR3 is made up of 14 amino acids. V shed 5 bases and J shed 10 bases, with 15 bases lying between them. Germline loops: CDR1 SEHNR, CDR2 FQNEAQ (reference sequence). The CDR3 here is CASSPDGEGSPLHF. CDR3 DNA: TGTGCCAGCAGCCCTGACGGAGAAGGATCACCCCTCCACTTT.

This clone was seen only once. The chain combines TRBV27 with TRBJ1-4; 8 bases map to TRBD1. In germline, CDR1 is MNHEY, CDR2 SMNVEV (reference sequence). The CDR3 is made up of 17 amino acids. The J segment lost 6 bases and the V segment lost 0 bases, leaving 9 bases of the junction unmatched. CDR3 nucleotides: TGTGCCAGCAGTTTATCGATACAGGGGGGGACTTATGAAAAACTGTTTTTT. Its protein is CASSLSIQGGTYEKLFF.

J is TRBJ2-5 and V is TRBV7-9, with 8 bases fitting TRBD2. CDR1 and CDR2 (germline): SEHNR, FQNEAQ (reference sequence). Trimming at V came to 5 bases and at J to 7 bases, leaving 6 bases not matched to a gene. The CDR3 has 13 residues. The CDR3 sequence: CASSQLADGTQYF. The CDR3, as DNA: TGTGCCAGCAGCCAACTAGCGGATGGGACCCAGTACTTC.

The V and J genes are TRBV19 and TRBJ2-7; tentative D call: TRBD1 (5 bases). Germline lookup yields CDR1 LNHDA and CDR2 SQIVND (reference sequence). This CDR3 comprises 13 residues. The V end was cut by 4 bases, the J end by 1 base, with 8 bases between. The CDR3 protein is CASSNGASYEQYF. The CDR3 nucleotides read TGTGCCAGTAGTAATGGGGCGTCCTACGAGCAGTACTTC. The full variable domain, its missing parts supplied by reference TRBV19 and TRBJ2-7, is DGGITQSPKYLFRKEGQNVTLSCEQNLNHDAMYWYRQDPGQGLRLIYYSQIVNDFQKGDIAEGYSVSREKKESFPLTVTSAQKNPTAFYLCASSNGASYEQYFGPGTRLTVT.

The J gene is TRBJ1-5, the V gene TRBV4-2; D possibly corresponds to TRBD1 (5 bases). The V end was cut by 0 bases, the J end by 0 bases, with 12 bases between. The CDR3 length is 17 residues. Germline V CDR1 and CDR2: LGHNA, YNFKEQ. CDR3 amino acids: CASSQEMGGYSNQPQHF. The CDR3 DNA follows: TGTGCCAGCAGCCAAGAAATGGGGGGGTATAGCAATCAGCCCCAGCATTTT.

The J gene is TRBJ2-2, the V gene TRBV5-1, with a tentative D call TRBD1 (5 bases). Germline CDR1 is SGHRS and CDR2 is YFSETQ. The CDR3 extends over 15 amino acids. Trimming took off 3 bases at V and 5 bases at J, with 14 bases between the two ends. CDR3 loop: CASSYDSPRTGELFF. CDR3 in DNA: TGCGCCAGCAGCTACGACAGTCCTCGAACCGGGGAGCTGTTTTTT. Based on the CDR3 plus reference TRBV5-1 and TRBJ2-2, the full variable domain is KAGVTQTPRYLIKTRGQQVTLSCSPISGHRSVSWYQQTPGQGLQFLFEYFSETQRNKGNFPGRFSGRQFSNSRSEMNVSTLELGDSALYLCASSYDSPRTGELFFGEGSRLTVL.

The rearrangement links TRBV19 to TRBJ2-7; D is undetermined. Trimming removed 5 bases at V and 1 base at J, with 24 bases between. CDR1 is LNHDA, CDR2 SQIVND, per germline (reference sequence). The CDR3 loop spans 18 amino acids. The CDR3 sequence: CASSRGVGERPTSYEQYF. CDR3 in DNA: TGTGCCAGTAGTCGCGGCGTCGGCGAGAGGCCAACTTCCTACGAGCAGTACTTC.

The rearrangement uses TRBV10-2 and TRBJ2-2; TRBD1 aligns across 9 bases. This CDR3 comprises 17 residues. The trim removed 6 bases at V and 4 bases at J, leaving 12 bases unmatched. The germline V gene encodes CDR1 WSHSY and CDR2 SAAADI. The CDR3 spells CASRTLPTGGGTGELFF. The CDR3, as DNA: TGCGCCAGCAGAACTTTACCGACAGGGGGAGGCACCGGGGAGCTGTTTTTT.

The chain is built from TRBV19 and TRBJ2-1; 9 nucleotides agree with TRBD1. This CDR3 is 14 amino acids long. J was trimmed by 7 bases and V by 4 bases; bases with no gene match: 5. The germline V gene encodes CDR1 LNHDA and CDR2 SQIVND (reference sequence). CDR3 loop: CASSTGTGYNEQFF. CDR3 DNA sequence: TGTGCCAGTAGTACCGGGACAGGGTATAATGAGCAGTTCTTC.

The chain has TRBV4-1 and TRBJ1-3; 7 bases align to TRBD1. The CDR3 consists of 15 residues. V lost 8 bases, J lost 4 bases, and 11 bases stayed unmatched. Germline V gene data show CDR1 as MGHRA and CDR2 as YSYEKL. The CDR3: CASRVTGAGGNTIYF. For the CDR3, the DNA is TGCGCCAGCCGAGTAACAGGGGCCGGCGGAAACACCATATATTTT.